What follows are 9 T cell receptor beta chains derived from one specimen sequenced in a study of molecular identifiers for immune sequencing clone quantification. From the PCR reads, TCRdb called clonotypes with MiXCR, one entry per CDR3 protein. The sample contains around 470,000 distinct CDR3 sequences, about 25% of which appear only once. Sequenced input: naive CD8+ T cells from blood, with Jurkat cell RNA spiked in. Specified subset: FACS-sorted CD8+CD4-CCR7+CD45RA+ naive T cells. These receptors all come from a human donor in good health. Some libraries in this study had Jurkat cell RNA spiked in.

On this clonotype itself: Possible read error: a much larger clone is one base away. The chain joins TRBV4-3 to TRBJ2-7, with unresolved D. This CDR3 spans 13 amino acids. V was pared by 0 bases and J by 3 bases, with 6 bases between. Germline V gene lookup returns CDR1 LGHNA and CDR2 YSLEER. CDR3 sequence (DNA): TGCGCCAGCAGCCAAGAAAACGGCTACGAGCAGTACTTC. Protein: CASSQENGYEQYF.

The sample holds many counts of this clonotype. This chain joins TRBV5-6 and TRBJ2-7; 10 bases align to TRBD2. V was pared by 4 bases and J by 2 bases, with 9 bases of the junction left unmatched. The length of the CDR3 is 16 residues. In germline, CDR1 is SGHDT, CDR2 YYEEEE. CDR3 in amino acids: CASSTKPGLAPYEQYF. As DNA, the CDR3 is TGTGCCAGCAGCACCAAGCCGGGACTAGCGCCCTACGAGCAGTACTTC.

Details on this clonotype: This could be a read error, since a much larger clone is one nucleotide away. The chain combines TRBV20-1 with TRBJ2-7, with D hard to call. The CDR3 spans 12 residues. CDR1 and CDR2 (germline): DFQATT, SNEGSKA (reference sequence). The CDR3 sequence is CSARGQIHEQCF. DNA for the CDR3: TGCAGTGCTAGAGGACAAATCCACGAGCAGTGCTTC.

The table lists this clonotype with a few counts. The chain combines TRBV28 with TRBJ2-5; 11 bases line up with TRBD2. Germline CDR1 is MDHEN and CDR2 is SYDVKM. The junction had 11 bases not matched to a gene; V was cut back by 4 bases and J by 4 bases. The CDR3 sequence is 17 residues long. DNA for the CDR3: TGTGCCAGCAGTTCCCTCCCACTAGCGGGAGCTGGAGAGACCCAGTACTTC. It specifies CASSSLPLAGAGETQYF. Full variable domain (outside the CDR3, taken from reference TRBV28 and TRBJ2-5): DVKVTQSSRYLVKRTGEKVFLECVQDMDHENMFWYRQDPGLGLRLIYFSYDVKMKEKGDIPEGYSVSREKKERFSLILESASTNQTSMYLCASSSLPLAGAGETQYFGPGTRLLVL.

This clonotype showed up just a few times. The chain has TRBV24-1 and TRBJ2-1; TRBD1 agrees at 10 bases. Trimming removed 2 bases from V and 8 bases from J; junction bases left unmatched: 5. Germline-derived CDR1 and CDR2 are KGHDR and SFDVKD. This CDR3 comprises 15 residues. The CDR3 reads CATSDSDRGLDEQFF. The CDR3 bases are TGTGCCACCAGTGATTCTGACAGGGGGCTCGATGAGCAGTTCTTC.

This clonotype was observed at least ten times. This chain uses TRBV9 with TRBJ2-2; TRBD1 might be the D (6 bases). The CDR3 covers 14 residues. Germline V gives CDR1 SGDLS, CDR2 YYNGEE. V was trimmed by 4 bases and J by 6 bases, leaving 13 bases between them. The CDR3 DNA reads TGTGCCAGCAGCCCTCAGGGGCGCGCCGGGGAGCTGTTTTTT. Translated: CASSPQGRAGELFF.

The V call is TRBV29-1, the J call TRBJ2-1; D gene unclear. CDR3 length: 12 residues. Trimming left V 6 bases short and J 0 bases short, with 6 bases between. Germline V gene lookup returns CDR1 SQVTM and CDR2 ANQGSEA. CDR3 residues: CSVASSYNEQFF. The CDR3 DNA follows: TGCAGCGTAGCTAGCTCCTACAATGAGCAGTTCTTC.

This clonotype was counted ten times or more. The rearrangement links TRBV6-5 to TRBJ2-7; tentatively, D is TRBD2 (6 bases). CDR3 length: 15 residues. With 5 bases removed from V and 1 base from J, the gap between germline ends came to 15 bases. CDR1 is MNHEY and CDR2 is SVGAGI in the germline V gene. CDR3: CASSLSGTFSYEQYF. DNA of the CDR3: TGTGCCAGCAGTCTATCCGGGACTTTTTCCTACGAGCAGTACTTC.

With respect to this clonotype: The CDR3 does not end in the conserved phenylalanine or tryptophan, so this is likely a read error. The V and J genes are TRBV6-5 and TRBJ2-3; 8 positions match TRBD2. Germline CDR1 and CDR2: MNHEY and SVGAGI. This CDR3 region has 14 residues. V lost 10 bases, J lost 0 bases, and 6 bases stayed unmatched. CDR3 protein: CATNGGGSTDTQYS. CDR3 bases: TGTGCCACCAACGGGGGGGGCAGCACAGATACGCAGTATTCT.